Below, one T cell receptor (beta chain) is given with its context. This sample is drawn from a study of blood T cell repertoires in COVID-19. On the study more broadly: Researchers got acute and convalescent COVID-19 samples from the United States, Italy and Spain. T cells, B-cell-depleted T cells, or PBMCs provided the cDNA or gDNA that served as material.

Assay used: immunoSEQ multiplex PCR; TCRdb lists only in-frame clones, some missing. This sample has more than 300,000 clones, with about nine tenths found just once. This CDR3 is 13 amino acids long. Germline values: CDR1 SGHNT, CDR2 YYREEE (reference sequence). The V and J ends lost 3 bases and 4 bases respectively, with 10 bases between them. This chain connects TRBV5-4 to TRBJ1-2; maybe TRBD1 (5 bases). The specimen sequenced was peripheral blood. The source is a woman aged 45 to 65 with COVID-19, enrolled during active disease. The CDR3 protein is CASSYQGGYGYTF. Written as DNA, the CDR3 is TGTGCCAGCAGCTACCAGGGAGGCTATGGCTACACCTTC.